One sample yielded the 12 T cell receptor beta chains listed below, sequenced in a study of cytomegalovirus exposure and HLA in healthy donors. The primer mix had 60 Vbeta and 13 Jbeta primers. Generated by immunoSEQ multiplex PCR, the TCRdb table keeps only in-frame clones and is missing some. In the table there are approximately 110,000 clones, about 76% of which are singletons. Sequencing input: PBMCs. The source is a woman aged 60-70 years in good health and CMV-seropositive.

This chain joins TRBV28 and TRBJ1-2; weak D call: TRBD1 (6 bases). Per the germline V gene, CDR1 is MDHEN and CDR2 is SYDVKM. CDR3 length: 15 amino acids. Trimming cost V 6 bases and J 5 bases, with 19 bases left between them. The CDR3 loop is CASSPPRQVAYGYTF. CDR3 DNA: TGTGCCAGCAGCCCCCCCCGACAGGTAGCTTATGGCTACACCTTC.

The rearrangement joins TRBV6-5 to TRBJ2-7; 10 bases fit TRBD2. This CDR3 is 15 amino acids long. V lost 2 bases and J lost 3; bases outside the gene matches: 4. The germline CDR1 and CDR2 sequences are MNHEY and SVGAGI. The CDR3 here is CASSYASGGIYEQYF. Here the CDR3 DNA reads TGTGCCAGCAGTTACGCTAGCGGGGGTATCTACGAGCAGTACTTC.

The chain has TRBV9 and TRBJ2-5; D perhaps matches TRBD2 (5 bases). This CDR3 is 15 amino acids long. V was trimmed by 0 bases and J by 6 bases, leaving 15 bases between them. Germline lookup yields CDR1 SGDLS and CDR2 YYNGEE. DNA of the CDR3: TGTGCCAGCAGCGTAGGGGGAGATCGTCTTCAGACCCAGTACTTC. It is translated as CASSVGGDRLQTQYF.

This sequence joins TRBV4-2 and TRBJ2-3, with 8 bases matching TRBD2. V dropped 4 bases and J dropped 6; count of bases not matched to a gene: 12. Germline CDR1 and CDR2: LGHNA and YNFKEQ. CDR3 length: 16 residues. CDR3 in DNA: TGTGCCAGCAGCCCTCTTGTCGGGGGGGGGCCGGATACGCAGTATTTT. It encodes CASSPLVGGGPDTQYF.

V and J are TRBV2 and TRBJ2-1; 10 bases agree with TRBD2. With 2 bases clipped from V and 9 bases from J, the junction kept 4 bases outside the gene matches. Germline V gene data show CDR1 as SNHLY and CDR2 as FYNNEI. The CDR3 is 14 residues long. The CDR3 DNA sequence: TGTGCCAGCAGTGAACTAGCGGGAGTAGTTGAGCAGTTCTTC. Translation gives CASSELAGVVEQFF.

CDR3 loop: CASTSLDEQYF. CDR3 nucleotide sequence: TGTGCCAGCACCTCCCTTGACGAGCAGTACTTC. V is TRBV6-5 and J is TRBJ2-7, with D unresolved. Germline CDR1 MNHEY, CDR2 SVGAGI. The CDR3 covers 11 residues. Trimming pared 7 bases from V and 5 bases from J, leaving 9 bases between.

The V and J genes are TRBV6-6 and TRBJ2-1, with TRBD2 matching 9 bases. J lost 4 bases, V lost 7 bases, and 8 bases had no gene match. CDR3 length: 15 residues. The V gene's germline CDR1 is MNHNY and CDR2 SVGAGI (reference sequence). DNA of the CDR3: TGTGCCAGCACTCGACTAGCGGCCAATTACAATGAGCAGTTCTTC. This gives the protein CASTRLAANYNEQFF.

The count of this clone is one. The chain combines TRBV6-1 with TRBJ1-3; D is unclear. The CDR3 is made up of 15 amino acids. Germline V gives CDR1 MNHNS, CDR2 SASEGT. The V end lost 3 bases, the J end lost 7 bases, and 16 bases lay between the germline ends. CDR3 bases: TGTGCCAGCAGTGATTGGGGAGGTAGTAAGAACACCATATATTTT. Translation: CASSDWGGSKNTIYF.

V gene TRBV19 combines with J gene TRBJ2-3; D not resolved. The V gene's germline CDR1 is LNHDA and CDR2 SQIVND (reference sequence). V lost 1 base, J lost 2 bases, and 10 bases lay in between. The CDR3 has 15 amino acids. CDR3 nucleotide sequence: TGTGCCAGTAGTATAGTTCCCACTAACACAGATACGCAGTATTTT. Translated, it gives CASSIVPTNTDTQYF.

This clone was detected only a few times. The CDR3 is CASSSMVGGAETQYF. In nucleotides, the CDR3 is TGTGCCAGCAGCTCAATGGTCGGGGGGGCGGAGACCCAGTACTTC. The chain uses TRBV5-4 and TRBJ2-5; 8 nucleotides align to TRBD2. J lost 5 bases, V lost 3 bases, and 9 bases had no gene match. The CDR3 covers 15 residues. CDR1 and CDR2 from the germline V gene are SGHNT and YYREEE (reference sequence). Drawing the rest from reference TRBV5-4 and TRBJ2-5, the complete variable domain is ETGVTQSPTHLIKTRGQQVTLRCSSQSGHNTVSWYQQALGQGPQFIFQYYREEENGRGNFPPRFSGLQFPNYSSELNVNALELDDSALYLCASSSMVGGAETQYFGPGTRLLVL.

The chain combines TRBV5-1 with TRBJ1-1; 8 nucleotides align to TRBD1. Per germline, CDR1 SGHRS and CDR2 YFSETQ. This CDR3 spans 14 amino acids. Germline trimming cut 3 bases from V and 1 base from J; bases unmatched to any gene: 2. The CDR3 spells CASSSGQENTEAFF. CDR3 nucleotide sequence: TGCGCCAGCAGCTCGGGACAGGAGAACACTGAAGCTTTCTTT.

This clone was seen a single time. The chain uses TRBV14 and TRBJ1-4, with D uncertain. This CDR3 spans 11 amino acids. In germline, CDR1 is SGHDN, CDR2 FVKESK. V was cut by 5 bases and J by 5 bases, with 3 bases left in between. The CDR3 region is CASSLNEKLFF. The CDR3 DNA follows: TGTGCCAGCAGCTTAAATGAAAAACTGTTTTTT.